This T cell receptor (beta chain) comes out of a study of blood T cell repertoires in COVID-19. This CDR3 comprises 13 residues. From germline, CDR1 is DFQATT and CDR2 SNEGSKA (reference sequence). V lost 3 bases to trimming and J lost 4 bases, with 13 bases between them. Data came from immunoSEQ multiplex PCR; TCRdb stores just in-frame clones and leaves some out. Of about 87,000 clones in the sample, roughly 83% were seen once. The chain joins TRBV20-1 to TRBJ2-7; D possibly corresponds to TRBD2 (7 bases). Sample: peripheral blood. The clonotype was recovered from a human donor in a cohort sampled during active COVID-19. CDR3 amino acids: CSASPGGRYEQYF. The CDR3 nucleotides read TGCAGTGCTAGTCCGGGGGGCAGGTACGAGCAGTACTTC.